The entry that follows covers one TCR beta chain sequence. These data belong to a study of blood T cell repertoires in COVID-19. The overall study: The samples span acute and convalescent COVID-19 from the United States, Italy and Spain.

Libraries were prepared by immunoSEQ multiplex PCR; TCRdb keeps only in-frame clonotypes and omits some of them. The table includes about 160,000 clones, about 85% detected once. The CDR3 extends over 15 amino acids. Per germline, CDR1 MGHRA and CDR2 YSYEKL. V trimming: 3 bases; J trimming: 2 bases; junction bases outside the gene matches: 3. This chain joins TRBV4-1 and TRBJ1-3, with 8 bases identical to TRBD1. The sequence was collected from a man between 35 and 55 years old with acute or convalescent COVID-19. Sequences were obtained from peripheral blood. This CDR3 is CASSQATGAGNTIYF. The CDR3 DNA is TGCGCCAGCAGCCAGGCGACAGGGGCTGGAAACACCATATATTTT.